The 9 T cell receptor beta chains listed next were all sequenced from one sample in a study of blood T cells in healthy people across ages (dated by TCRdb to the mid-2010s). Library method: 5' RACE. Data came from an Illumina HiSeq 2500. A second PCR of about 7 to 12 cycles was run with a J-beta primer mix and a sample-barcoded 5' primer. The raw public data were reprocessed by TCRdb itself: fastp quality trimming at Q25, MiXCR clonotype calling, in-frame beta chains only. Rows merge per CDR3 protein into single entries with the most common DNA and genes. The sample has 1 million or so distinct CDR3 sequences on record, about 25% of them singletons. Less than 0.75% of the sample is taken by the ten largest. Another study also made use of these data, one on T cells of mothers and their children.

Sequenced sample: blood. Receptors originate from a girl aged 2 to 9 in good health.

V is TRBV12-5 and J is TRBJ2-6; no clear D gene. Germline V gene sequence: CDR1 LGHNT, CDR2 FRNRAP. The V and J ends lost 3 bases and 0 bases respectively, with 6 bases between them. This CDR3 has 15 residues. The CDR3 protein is CASGFKSSGANVLTF. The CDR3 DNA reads TGTGCTAGTGGTTTCAAAAGCTCTGGGGCCAACGTCCTGACTTTC.

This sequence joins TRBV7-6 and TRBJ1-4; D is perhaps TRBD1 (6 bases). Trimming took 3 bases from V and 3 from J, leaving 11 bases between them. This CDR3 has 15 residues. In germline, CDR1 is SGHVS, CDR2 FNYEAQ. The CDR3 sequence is CASSLRGAANEKLFF. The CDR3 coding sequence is TGTGCCAGCAGCTTGCGGGGGGCAGCTAATGAAAAACTGTTTTTT.

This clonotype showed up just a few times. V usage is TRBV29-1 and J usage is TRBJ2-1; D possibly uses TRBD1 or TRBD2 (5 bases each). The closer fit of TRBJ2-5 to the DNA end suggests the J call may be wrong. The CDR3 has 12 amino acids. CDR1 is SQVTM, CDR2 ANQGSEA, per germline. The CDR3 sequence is CSVDPGTETQYF. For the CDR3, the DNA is TGCAGCGTTGATCCCGGGACGGAGACCCAGTACTTC.

The CDR3 reads CASRGPGQGNTEAFF. CDR3 sequence (DNA): TGTGCCAGCAGGGGCCCGGGACAGGGGAACACTGAAGCTTTCTTT. The V gene is TRBV6-5, the J gene TRBJ1-1; 9 bases line up with TRBD1. The J segment lost 1 base and the V segment lost 6 bases, leaving 6 bases of the junction unmatched. The CDR3 contains 15 residues. Per germline, CDR1 MNHEY and CDR2 SVGAGI.

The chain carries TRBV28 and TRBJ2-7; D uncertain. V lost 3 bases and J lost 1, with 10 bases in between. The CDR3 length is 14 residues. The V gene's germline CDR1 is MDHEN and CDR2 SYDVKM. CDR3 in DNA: TGTGCCAGCAGTTTTCCCGATGATTCCTACGAGCAGTACTTC. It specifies CASSFPDDSYEQYF.

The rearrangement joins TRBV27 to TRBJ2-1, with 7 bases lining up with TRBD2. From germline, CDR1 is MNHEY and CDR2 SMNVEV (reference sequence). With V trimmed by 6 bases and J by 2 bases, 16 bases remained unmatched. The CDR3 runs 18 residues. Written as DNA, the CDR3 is TGTGCCAGCAGCTTTGGAGCGGGAAATCACCTTCCCTACAATGAGCAGTTCTTC. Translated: CASSFGAGNHLPYNEQFF.

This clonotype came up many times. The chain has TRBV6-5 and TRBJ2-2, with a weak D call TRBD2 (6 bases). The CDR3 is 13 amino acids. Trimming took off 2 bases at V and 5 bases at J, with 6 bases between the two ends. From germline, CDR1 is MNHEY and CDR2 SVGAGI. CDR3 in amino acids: CASSYGGTGELFF. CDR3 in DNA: TGTGCCAGCAGTTACGGGGGGACCGGGGAGCTGTTTTTT.

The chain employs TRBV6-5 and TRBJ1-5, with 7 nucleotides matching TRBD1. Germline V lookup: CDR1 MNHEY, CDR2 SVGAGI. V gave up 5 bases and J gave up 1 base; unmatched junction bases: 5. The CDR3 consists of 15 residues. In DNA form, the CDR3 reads TGTGCCAGCAGTACCCAGGGGGGAAGCAATCAGCCCCAGCATTTT. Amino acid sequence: CASSTQGGSNQPQHF.

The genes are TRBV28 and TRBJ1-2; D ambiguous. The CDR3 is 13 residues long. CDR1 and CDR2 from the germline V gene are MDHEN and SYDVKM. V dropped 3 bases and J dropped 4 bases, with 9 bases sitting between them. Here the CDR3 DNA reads TGTGCCAGCAGTTTTGGACGGATCTATGGCTACACCTTC. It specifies CASSFGRIYGYTF.